These 22 T cell receptor beta chains were all obtained from the same sample, sequenced in a study of T-cell memory formation after mild COVID-19. TCRdb analysed the 5' RACE reads with MiXCR anew, one entry per CDR3 protein. The repertoire holds about 620,000 distinct CDR3 sequences, roughly 18% seen once, with approximately 12% in the top ten. The specimen was PBMCs or a T cell subset sorted from them (not recorded which). The receptors here all came from an adult woman who had mild COVID-19 (a few samples of this study predate the infection). Cell type and time point are not known.

The chain joins TRBV27 to TRBJ2-7; 8 bases are a match to TRBD1. The trim removed 4 bases at V and 7 bases at J, leaving 6 bases unmatched. This CDR3 is built from 13 residues. Germline values: CDR1 MNHEY, CDR2 SMNVEV (reference sequence). The CDR3 nucleotides are TGTGCCAGCAGTTGGCAGGGGGCGGGTGAGCAGTACTTC. Translation: CASSWQGAGEQYF.

This clonotype has only a few counts. This chain uses TRBV6-5 with TRBJ2-1, with D uncertain. Between the trimmed V and J ends, which lost 8 bases and 5 bases, there was a span of 16 bases. Germline V gene lookup returns CDR1 MNHEY and CDR2 SVGAGI. CDR3 length equals 14 residues. The CDR3 loop reads CASRKFFEHNEQFF. The CDR3 nucleotides read TGTGCCAGCCGAAAATTTTTCGAGCACAATGAGCAGTTCTTC.

In its sample, this clonotype was seen a few times. The chain is built from TRBV7-2 and TRBJ2-7; 8 nucleotides match TRBD2. This CDR3 contains 14 residues. Trimming removed 6 bases from V and 6 bases from J; junction bases left unmatched: 10. In germline, CDR1 is SGHTA, CDR2 FQGNSA. This CDR3 is CASSTVGAGGEQYF. The CDR3 DNA reads as TGTGCCAGCAGTACCGTTGGTGCGGGGGGCGAGCAGTACTTC. Full variable domain (rest looked up from reference TRBV7-2 and TRBJ2-7): GAGVSQSPSNKVTEKGKDVELRCDPISGHTALYWYRQSLGQGLEFLIYFQGNSAPDKSGLPSDRFSAERTGGSVSTLTIQRTQQEDSAVYLCASSTVGAGGEQYFGPGTRLTVT.

The chain couples TRBV27 to TRBJ2-7; 9 bases fit TRBD2. This CDR3 is 14 amino acids long. Germline trimming cut 2 bases from V and 5 bases from J; bases unmatched to any gene: 4. Germline loops: CDR1 MNHEY, CDR2 SMNVEV (reference sequence). CDR3 loop: CASSLGLASNEQYF. The CDR3 DNA reads as TGTGCCAGCAGTTTAGGACTAGCGTCCAACGAGCAGTACTTC.

The V gene is TRBV15, the J gene TRBJ1-4; possible D gene TRBD1, 5 bases. The CDR3 contains 15 residues. V lost 1 base to trimming and J lost 8 bases, with 14 bases between them. Germline-derived CDR1 and CDR2 are LNHNV and YYDKDF (reference sequence). CDR3 protein: CATSRGGGQWEKLFF. The CDR3, as DNA: TGTGCCACCAGCAGAGGCGGAGGACAATGGGAAAAACTGTTTTTT.

V is TRBV6-5 and J is TRBJ1-1, with D possibly being TRBD1 (5 bases). V shed 2 bases and J shed 1 base, with 11 bases lying between them. The germline V gene encodes CDR1 MNHEY and CDR2 SVGAGI. CDR3 length: 15 residues. The CDR3 DNA reads as TGTGCCAGCAGTTACCGCCAGGGTACGAACACTGAAGCTTTCTTT. This sequence encodes CASSYRQGTNTEAFF.

The chain recombines TRBV9 with TRBJ2-3; no definite D call. V gave up 1 base and J gave up 2 bases, with 8 bases separating them. The V gene's germline CDR1 is SGDLS and CDR2 YYNGEE. The CDR3 loop spans 14 amino acids. The CDR3: CASSVRTHTDTQYF. The CDR3 DNA follows: TGTGCCAGCAGCGTAAGGACCCACACAGATACGCAGTATTTT.

This clonotype was seen more than once but under ten times. V and J are TRBV18 and TRBJ2-1; D is unclear. Deletions cut 4 bases from V and 4 bases from J, with 11 bases between. Germline V gene data show CDR1 as KGHSH and CDR2 as LQKENI. This CDR3 has 14 amino acids. The CDR3: CASSQGRQYNEQFF. The CDR3 nucleotides read TGTGCCAGCTCACAAGGTCGGCAGTACAATGAGCAGTTCTTC.

The rearrangement uses TRBV24-1 and TRBJ2-7; the D is unclear. This CDR3 contains 12 residues. V was cut by 5 bases and J by 6 bases, with 10 bases left in between. Germline CDR1 is KGHDR and CDR2 is SFDVKD. DNA of the CDR3: TGTGCCACCAGTGGGAACGGGTTCGAGCAGTACTTC. Protein product: CATSGNGFEQYF.

The genes are TRBV28 and TRBJ1-5; D possibly corresponds to TRBD1 (6 bases). Germline CDR1 and CDR2: MDHEN and SYDVKM. The V and J ends lost 3 bases and 3 bases respectively, with 15 bases between them. The CDR3 consists of 16 residues. The CDR3 region has the DNA TGTGCCAGCAGTTTGAGACAGGTATCCGACAATCAGCCCCAGCATTTT. Amino acids: CASSLRQVSDNQPQHF.

The sample holds a few counts of this clonotype. The chain uses TRBV6-2 or TRBV6-3 and TRBJ2-5, with D possibly TRBD2 on 6 matching bases. There are 18 residues in the CDR3. Germline CDR1 is MNHEY and CDR2 is SVGEGT. Trimming shortened V by 5 bases and J by 0 bases, and 22 bases separated the two germline ends. For the CDR3, the DNA is TGTGCCAGCAGTCCCATCGAGGCGGGAAGGGAGTACCAAGAGACCCAGTACTTC. It translates to CASSPIEAGREYQETQYF.

This clonotype was seen a handful of times. The V gene is TRBV7-2, the J gene TRBJ1-1, with D hard to call. V lost 5 bases and J lost 1, with 14 bases in between. Per germline, CDR1 SGHTA and CDR2 FQGNSA. This CDR3 is 15 amino acids long. The CDR3 reads CASSPRGLRNTEAFF. CDR3 nucleotides: TGTGCCAGCAGCCCCCGAGGGCTCCGGAACACTGAAGCTTTCTTT.

This rearrangement joins TRBV12-3 or TRBV12-4 to TRBJ1-5, with unresolved D. Trimming removed 6 bases from V and 3 bases from J, with 9 bases in between. The CDR3 extends over 13 amino acids. The CDR3 DNA reads TGTGCCAGCAGACAACAGACCAATCAGCCCCAGCATTTT. Protein product: CASRQQTNQPQHF.

V and J are TRBV7-9 and TRBJ2-1; TRBD2 is a possible D gene (6 bases). CDR3 length: 13 residues. Germline-derived CDR1 and CDR2 are SEHNR and FQNEAQ (reference sequence). Trimming removed 7 bases from V and 8 bases from J, with 15 bases in between. The CDR3 is CASKKLASDEQFF. The CDR3 DNA sequence: TGTGCCAGCAAGAAACTAGCATCCGATGAGCAGTTCTTC.

The table lists this clonotype with a few counts. The chain joins TRBV7-6 to TRBJ2-5; 13 bases are a match to TRBD2. The CDR3 has 17 residues. The ends lost 5 bases at V and 4 bases at J; junction bases unmatched: 10. CDR1 is SGHVS and CDR2 is FNYEAQ in the germline V gene. The CDR3 nucleotides are TGTGCCAGCAGCCTGGGGAGACTAGCGGGGGGCGGAGAGACCCAGTACTTC. As protein: CASSLGRLAGGGETQYF.

In this sample, this clonotype turned up a few times. The chain employs TRBV7-8 and TRBJ2-6; weak D call: TRBD1 (5 bases). Trimming shortened V by 7 bases and J by 0 bases, and 25 bases separated the two germline ends. The V gene's germline CDR1 is SGHVS and CDR2 FQNEAQ. The CDR3 runs 20 residues. DNA for the CDR3: TGTGCCAGCAACCTGAACGTTTTTAGGGGTCCAATCTCTGGGGCCAACGTCCTGACTTTC. Encoded protein: CASNLNVFRGPISGANVLTF.

The chain links TRBV7-2 to TRBJ2-1, with TRBD2 matching 14 bases. J was trimmed by 7 bases and V by 1 base; bases with no gene match: 9. Per germline, CDR1 SGHTA and CDR2 FQGNSA. The CDR3 is 18 residues long. CDR3 residues: CASSLVPLTSGRGNEQFF. The CDR3 DNA reads as TGTGCCAGCAGCTTAGTCCCCCTGACTAGCGGGAGGGGTAATGAGCAGTTCTTC.

The chain employs TRBV7-8 and TRBJ2-3; unclear D gene. The CDR3 is 14 residues long. Germline lookup yields CDR1 SGHVS and CDR2 FQNEAQ. Trimming cost V 3 bases and J 1 base, with 8 bases left between them. The CDR3 sequence: CASSFTSGTDTQYF. The CDR3 bases are TGTGCCAGCAGCTTCACCAGCGGCACAGATACGCAGTATTTT. The full variable domain, with the rest looked up from reference TRBV7-8 and TRBJ2-3, is GAGVSQSPRYKVAKRGQDVALRCDPISGHVSLFWYQQALGQGPEFLTYFQNEAQLDKSGLPSDRFFAERPEGSVSTLKIQRTQQEDSAVYLCASSFTSGTDTQYFGPGTRLTVL.

The table lists this clonotype with a count of one. This chain joins TRBV12-3 or TRBV12-4 and TRBJ2-7; D is perhaps TRBD1 or TRBD2 (6 bases each). V was shortened by 5 bases and J by 2 bases, with 16 bases between the two germline ends. CDR3 length: 15 amino acids. CDR3: CASSPEGGPAYEQYF. The CDR3 DNA reads TGTGCCAGCAGTCCGGAGGGGGGCCCGGCCTACGAGCAGTACTTC.

This clonotype was seen more than once but under ten times. The chain is built from TRBV15 and TRBJ1-2, with D possibly matching TRBD1 (6 bases). The V end was cut by 0 bases, the J end by 2 bases, with 19 bases between. Germline V gene lookup returns CDR1 LNHNV and CDR2 YYDKDF (reference sequence). CDR3 length: 18 residues. Written as DNA, the CDR3 is TGTGCCACCAGCAGAGATTCGCTTCCCGGGACACAAAACTATGGCTACACCTTC. It encodes CATSRDSLPGTQNYGYTF.

The genes are TRBV7-9 and TRBJ2-5; TRBD2 aligns across 8 bases. CDR1 and CDR2 from the germline V gene are SEHNR and FQNEAQ (reference sequence). The CDR3 runs to 16 residues. Losses at the gene ends were 3 bases for V and 0 bases for J; bases not matched to a gene: 6. CDR3 in amino acids: CASSFGGGRYQETQYF. Here the CDR3 DNA reads TGTGCCAGCAGCTTCGGCGGGGGGAGGTACCAAGAGACCCAGTACTTC.

Comments on this clonotype: The CDR3 carries no conserved terminal phenylalanine or tryptophan, so it likely arises from a read error. The DNA is left out, because the CDR3 cannot be placed on it with certainty; the CDR3 is given as TCRdb lists it. This sequence joins TRBV29-1 and TRBJ2-7; TRBD2 is the table's D call and was not checked against the DNA. The CDR3 length is 13 residues, termini included. Germline values: CDR1 SQVTM, CDR2 ANQGSEA. This CDR3 is CSALFPGLATLSL.